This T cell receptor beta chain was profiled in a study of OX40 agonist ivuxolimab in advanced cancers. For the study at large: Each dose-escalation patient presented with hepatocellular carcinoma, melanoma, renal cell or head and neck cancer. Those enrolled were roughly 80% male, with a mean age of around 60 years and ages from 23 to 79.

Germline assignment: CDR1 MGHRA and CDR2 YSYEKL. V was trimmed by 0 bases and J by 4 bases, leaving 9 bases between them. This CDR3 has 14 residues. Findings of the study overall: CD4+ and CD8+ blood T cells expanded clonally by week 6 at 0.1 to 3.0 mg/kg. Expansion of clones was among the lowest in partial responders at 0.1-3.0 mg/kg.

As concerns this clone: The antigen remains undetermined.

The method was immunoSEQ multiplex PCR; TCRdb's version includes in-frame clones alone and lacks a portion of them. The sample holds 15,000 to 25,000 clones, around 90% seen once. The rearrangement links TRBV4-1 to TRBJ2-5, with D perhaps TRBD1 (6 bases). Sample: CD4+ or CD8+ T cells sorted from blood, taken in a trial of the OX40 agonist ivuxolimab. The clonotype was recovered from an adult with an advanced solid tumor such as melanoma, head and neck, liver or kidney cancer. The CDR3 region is CASSQDLGAETQYF. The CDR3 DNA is TGCGCCAGCAGCCAAGATCTGGGGGCAGAGACCCAGTACTTC.